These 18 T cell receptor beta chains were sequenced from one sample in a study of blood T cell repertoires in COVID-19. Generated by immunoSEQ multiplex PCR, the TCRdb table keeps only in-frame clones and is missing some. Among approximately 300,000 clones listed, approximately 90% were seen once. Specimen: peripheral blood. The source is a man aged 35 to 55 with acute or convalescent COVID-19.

The DNA for the CDR3 is TGCGCCAGCAGCTTCGGGGGGCAGACTGAAGCTTTCTTT. Amino acids: CASSFGGQTEAFF. V gene TRBV5-1 combines with J gene TRBJ1-1; tentative D call: TRBD1 (6 bases). The germline V gene has CDR1 SGHRS and CDR2 YFSETQ. The CDR3 is made up of 13 amino acids. Trimming took 2 bases from V and 5 from J, leaving 10 bases between them. The full variable domain, in which reference TRBV5-1 and TRBJ1-1 provide the parts outside the CDR3, is KAGVTQTPRYLIKTRGQQVTLSCSPISGHRSVSWYQQTPGQGLQFLFEYFSETQRNKGNFPGRFSGRQFSNSRSEMNVSTLELGDSALYLCASSFGGQTEAFFGQGTRLTVV.

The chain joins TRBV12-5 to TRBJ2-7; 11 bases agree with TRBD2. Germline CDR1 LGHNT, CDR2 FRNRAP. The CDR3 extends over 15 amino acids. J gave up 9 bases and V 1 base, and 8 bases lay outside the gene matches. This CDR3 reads CASGLGTSGSSGQYF. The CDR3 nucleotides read TGTGCTAGTGGTTTGGGGACTAGCGGGTCTTCTGGGCAGTACTTC.

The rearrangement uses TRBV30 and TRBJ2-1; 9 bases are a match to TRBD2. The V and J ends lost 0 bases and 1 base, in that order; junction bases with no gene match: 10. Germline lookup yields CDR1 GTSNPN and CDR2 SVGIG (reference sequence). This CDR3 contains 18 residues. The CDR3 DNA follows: TGTGCCTGGAGTGTTTTAGCGGGAGTTACCGGGTCCTACAATGAGCAGTTCTTC. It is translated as CAWSVLAGVTGSYNEQFF.

The CDR3 reads CAITDGPLDSGGEQYF. In DNA, the CDR3 is TGTGCCATCACCGATGGGCCCCTCGACTCCGGCGGGGAGCAGTACTTC. V is TRBV10-3 and J is TRBJ2-7, with TRBD2 as a possible D gene (5 bases). There are 16 residues in the CDR3. CDR1 is ENHRY and CDR2 is SYGVKD in the germline V gene. Trimming pared 7 bases from V and 7 bases from J, leaving 26 bases between.

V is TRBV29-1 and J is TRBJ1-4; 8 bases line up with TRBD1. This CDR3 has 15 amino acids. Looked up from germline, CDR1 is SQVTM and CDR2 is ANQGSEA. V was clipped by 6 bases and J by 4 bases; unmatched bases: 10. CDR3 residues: CSVAIGQGFNEKLFF. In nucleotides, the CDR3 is TGCAGCGTGGCCATTGGACAGGGCTTTAATGAAAAACTGTTTTTT.

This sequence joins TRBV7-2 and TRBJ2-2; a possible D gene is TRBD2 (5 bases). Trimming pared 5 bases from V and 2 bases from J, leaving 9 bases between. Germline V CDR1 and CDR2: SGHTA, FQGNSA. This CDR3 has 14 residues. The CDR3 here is CASSLDSNTGELFF. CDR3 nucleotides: TGTGCCAGCAGCCTGGACTCTAACACCGGGGAGCTGTTTTTT.

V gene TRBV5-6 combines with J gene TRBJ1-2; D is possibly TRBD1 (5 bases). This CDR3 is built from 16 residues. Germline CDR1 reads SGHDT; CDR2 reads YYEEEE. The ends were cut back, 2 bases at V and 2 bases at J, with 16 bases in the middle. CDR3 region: CASSFRGPGVNYGYTF. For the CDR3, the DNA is TGTGCCAGCAGCTTTAGAGGCCCGGGGGTGAACTATGGCTACACCTTC.

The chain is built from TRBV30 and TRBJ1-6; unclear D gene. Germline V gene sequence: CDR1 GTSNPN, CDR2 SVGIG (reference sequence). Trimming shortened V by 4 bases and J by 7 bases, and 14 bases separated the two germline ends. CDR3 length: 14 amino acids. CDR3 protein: CAWNQGLGNSPLHF. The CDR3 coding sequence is TGTGCCTGGAACCAAGGACTGGGGAATTCACCCCTCCACTTT.

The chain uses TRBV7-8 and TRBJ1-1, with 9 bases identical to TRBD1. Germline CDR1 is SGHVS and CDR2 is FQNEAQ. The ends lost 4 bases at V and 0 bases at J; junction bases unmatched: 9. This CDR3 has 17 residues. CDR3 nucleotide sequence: TGTGCCAGCAGCTCTGGGGTGGGACAGGGCATGAACACTGAAGCTTTCTTT. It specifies CASSSGVGQGMNTEAFF.

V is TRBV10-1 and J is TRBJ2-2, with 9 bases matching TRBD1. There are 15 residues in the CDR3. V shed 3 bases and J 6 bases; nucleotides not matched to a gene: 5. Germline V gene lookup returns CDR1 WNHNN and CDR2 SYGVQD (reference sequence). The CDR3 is CASSDPGQGPGELFF. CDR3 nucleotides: TGCGCCAGCAGTGACCCGGGACAGGGTCCCGGGGAGCTGTTTTTT.

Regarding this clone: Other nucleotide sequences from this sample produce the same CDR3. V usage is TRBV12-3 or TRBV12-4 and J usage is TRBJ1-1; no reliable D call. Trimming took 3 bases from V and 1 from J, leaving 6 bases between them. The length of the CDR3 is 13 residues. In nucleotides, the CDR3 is TGTGCCAGCAGTTTCGGGAGGAACACTGAAGCTTTCTTT. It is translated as CASSFGRNTEAFF.

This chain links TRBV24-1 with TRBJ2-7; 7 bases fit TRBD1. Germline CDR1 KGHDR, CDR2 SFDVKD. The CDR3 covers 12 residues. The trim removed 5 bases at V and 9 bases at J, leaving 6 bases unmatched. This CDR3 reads CATSGPTGRQYF. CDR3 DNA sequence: TGTGCCACCAGTGGCCCGACAGGGCGGCAGTACTTC.

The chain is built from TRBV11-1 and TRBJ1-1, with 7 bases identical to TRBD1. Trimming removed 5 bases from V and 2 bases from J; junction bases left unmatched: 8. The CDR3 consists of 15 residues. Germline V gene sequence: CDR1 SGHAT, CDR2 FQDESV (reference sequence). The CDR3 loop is CASSPLRQGNTEAFF. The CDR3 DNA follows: TGTGCCAGCAGCCCGCTCAGACAGGGAAACACTGAAGCTTTCTTT.

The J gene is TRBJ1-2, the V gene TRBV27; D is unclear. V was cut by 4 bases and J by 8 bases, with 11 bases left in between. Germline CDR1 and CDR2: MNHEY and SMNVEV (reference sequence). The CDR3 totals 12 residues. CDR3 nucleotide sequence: TGTGCCAGCAGTTCAGGATTCGGAGGCTACACCTTC. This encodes CASSSGFGGYTF.

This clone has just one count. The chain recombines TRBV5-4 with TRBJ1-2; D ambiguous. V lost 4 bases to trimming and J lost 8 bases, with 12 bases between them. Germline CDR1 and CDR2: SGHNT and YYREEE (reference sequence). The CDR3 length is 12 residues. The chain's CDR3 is CASSLETEGYTF. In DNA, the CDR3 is TGTGCCAGCAGCCTCGAGACGGAGGGCTACACCTTC.

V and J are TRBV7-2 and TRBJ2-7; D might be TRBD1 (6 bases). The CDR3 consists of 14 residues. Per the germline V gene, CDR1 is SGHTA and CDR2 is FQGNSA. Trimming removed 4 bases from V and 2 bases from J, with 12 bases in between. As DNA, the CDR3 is TGTGCCAGCAGCTCAGGGGACCGCCCCTACGAGCAGTACTTC. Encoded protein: CASSSGDRPYEQYF.

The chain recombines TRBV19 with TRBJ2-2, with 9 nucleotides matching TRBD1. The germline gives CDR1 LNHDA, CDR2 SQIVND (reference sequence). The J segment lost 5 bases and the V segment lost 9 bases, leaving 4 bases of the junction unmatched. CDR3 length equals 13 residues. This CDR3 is CASWGQGTGELFF. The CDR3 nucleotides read TGTGCCAGCTGGGGACAGGGAACCGGGGAGCTGTTTTTT.

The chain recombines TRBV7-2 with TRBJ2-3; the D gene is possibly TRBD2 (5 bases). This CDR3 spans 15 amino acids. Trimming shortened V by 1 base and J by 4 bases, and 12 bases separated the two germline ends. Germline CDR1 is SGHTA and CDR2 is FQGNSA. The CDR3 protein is CASSLERLSSDTQYF. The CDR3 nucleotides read TGTGCCAGCAGCTTAGAGCGGCTCTCGTCAGATACGCAGTATTTT.